The clone carrying this T cell receptor (beta chain) was counted between two and nine times. The target antigen is unknown. The PCR made use of 60 Vbeta and 13 Jbeta primers. Method: immunoSEQ multiplex PCR; TCRdb's copy keeps in-frame clones and lacks some. Seen here are some 200,000 clones, roughly 90% observed once, and the top ten hold 0.2% to 0.3%. This specimen belongs to a study of cytomegalovirus exposure and HLA in healthy donors. General study findings and limits: Certain sequence variants were highly shared and formed a cluster, and this cluster was likely a sequencing artifact.

V was clipped by 5 bases and J by 6 bases; unmatched bases: 6. CDR3 size: 13 residues. Germline V gene sequence: CDR1 MNHNY, CDR2 SVGAGI (reference sequence). Sequencing used PBMCs. The chain employs TRBV6-6 and TRBJ2-7; 8 bases map to TRBD1. This receptor was identified in a girl under three years old in good health and CMV-seronegative. The CDR3 loop is CASSGQGLSEQYF. The CDR3 nucleotides read TGTGCCAGCAGTGGACAGGGCCTGAGCGAGCAGTACTTC.